Shown below are 27 T cell receptor beta chains from a single sample sequenced in a study of Ad26.COV2.S vaccination and SARS-CoV-2 variants. Treatment indicated: about 20 received Ad26.COV2.S at low or high dose, single or two shots; five or six received placebo; per-sample allocation not given. Vaccine and placebo recipients were sampled on day 63 after the first injection. Sequencing was performed with immunoSEQ multiplex PCR; in TCRdb, only in-frame clones are kept and a portion is missing. The sample yields more than 400,000 clones, about 90% seen once. This specimen consisted of peripheral blood, obtained in a trial of Ad26.COV2.S vaccine versus placebo. The receptors come from a person aged 18-65 years who received the Ad26.COV2.S COVID-19 vaccine or a placebo.

This sequence joins TRBV10-3 and TRBJ2-5; 7 bases fit TRBD1. The CDR3 consists of 13 residues. Unmatched junction bases numbered 6, after V lost 6 bases and J lost 5 bases. In germline, CDR1 is ENHRY, CDR2 SYGVKD. CDR3 loop: CAIRDRVGETQYF. The CDR3 DNA reads as TGTGCCATCAGAGACAGGGTCGGGGAGACCCAGTACTTC.

The chain has TRBV7-9 and TRBJ2-3; 11 bases match TRBD2. Germline CDR1 reads SEHNR; CDR2 reads FQNEAQ (reference sequence). This CDR3 spans 16 amino acids. V trimming: 5 bases; J trimming: 5 bases; junction bases outside the gene matches: 9. DNA of the CDR3: TGTGCCAGCAGCCCCAAACTAGCGGGAGAAGGAGATACGCAGTATTTT. Translating it yields CASSPKLAGEGDTQYF.

V is TRBV7-3 and J is TRBJ2-1; D gene unclear. This CDR3 has 13 residues. V was shortened by 6 bases and J by 9 bases, with 15 bases between the two germline ends. Germline assignment: CDR1 SGHTA and CDR2 FQGTGA. CDR3 sequence reads: CASSSSSIGEQFF. The CDR3 nucleotides are TGTGCCAGCAGTTCTAGTTCGATCGGTGAGCAGTTCTTC.

The rearrangement links TRBV9 to TRBJ2-1, with 7 bases that match TRBD1. The CDR3 totals 18 residues. Per germline, CDR1 SGDLS and CDR2 YYNGEE. V shed 2 bases and J 4 bases; nucleotides not matched to a gene: 15. CDR3 region: CASSVGSRRGGGYNEQFF. The DNA of the CDR3 is TGTGCCAGCAGCGTTGGGTCCAGACGAGGGGGCGGGTACAATGAGCAGTTCTTC.

This clone was counted a single time. The chain uses TRBV7-3 and TRBJ2-5, with a weak D call TRBD1 (5 bases). CDR1 is SGHTA and CDR2 is FQGTGA in the germline V gene. The CDR3 totals 15 residues. V was cut by 0 bases and J by 3 bases, with 11 bases left in between. The CDR3 nucleotides read TGTGCCAGCAGCTTAACCCCCGACAGAAAAGAGACCCAGTACTTC. It specifies CASSLTPDRKETQYF.

The chain links TRBV28 to TRBJ2-7, with 8 bases fitting TRBD1. This CDR3 has 15 amino acids. V was clipped by 4 bases and J by 5 bases; unmatched bases: 10. CDR1 is MDHEN, CDR2 SYDVKM, per germline. CDR3 coding DNA: TGTGCCAGCAGTTCCCCGGGACAGGCTAAGCACGAGCAGTACTTC. It translates to CASSSPGQAKHEQYF.

The chain couples TRBV18 to TRBJ2-3; D perhaps matches TRBD2 (5 bases). The CDR3 covers 16 residues. Trimming removed 1 base from V and 1 base from J, with 12 bases in between. CDR1 and CDR2 from the germline V gene are KGHSH and LQKENI. Written as DNA, the CDR3 is TGTGCCAGCTCACCACTACTAGGCGGAGGCACAGATACGCAGTATTTT. It is translated as CASSPLLGGGTDTQYF.

V and J are TRBV7-2 and TRBJ2-5; D is unresolved. Germline lookup yields CDR1 SGHTA and CDR2 FQGNSA. Trimming pared 1 base from V and 1 base from J, leaving 7 bases between. This CDR3 region has 14 residues. CDR3 protein: CASSLGLTQETQYF. The DNA of the CDR3 is TGTGCCAGCAGCTTAGGACTGACCCAAGAGACCCAGTACTTC. Using reference TRBV7-2 and TRBJ2-5 for the parts outside the CDR3, the full variable domain is GAGVSQSPSNKVTEKGKDVELRCDPISGHTALYWYRQSLGQGLEFLIYFQGNSAPDKSGLPSDRFSAERTGGSVSTLTIQRTQQEDSAVYLCASSLGLTQETQYFGPGTRLLVL.

The CDR3 sequence is CASSPRSSPDTQYF. DNA of the CDR3: TGTGCCAGCAGCCCCCGTTCGTCCCCAGATACGCAGTATTTT. The V and J genes are TRBV7-2 and TRBJ2-3; D is undetermined. Trimming left V 5 bases short and J 4 bases short, with 13 bases between. CDR3 length: 14 residues. Germline assignment: CDR1 SGHTA and CDR2 FQGNSA.

The sample holds a few counts of this clone. The rearrangement joins TRBV6-5 to TRBJ1-6; no firm D call. This CDR3 has 16 amino acids. Germline V gene sequence: CDR1 MNHEY, CDR2 SVGAGI. V shed 4 bases and J shed 0 bases, with 10 bases lying between them. The CDR3 protein is CASSFVRSSYNSPLHF. CDR3 nucleotide sequence: TGTGCCAGCAGTTTCGTCCGGAGCTCCTATAATTCACCCCTCCACTTT.

The V call is TRBV5-6, the J call TRBJ2-3; 11 bases are shared with TRBD2. This CDR3 region has 16 residues. V shed 4 bases, J shed 4 bases, and the junction held 8 bases outside the gene matches. Per germline, CDR1 SGHDT and CDR2 YYEEEE. CDR3 sequence reads: CASSTTSGSSPDTQYF. DNA for the CDR3: TGTGCCAGCAGCACCACTAGCGGGAGCTCCCCAGATACGCAGTATTTT.

The chain carries TRBV19 and TRBJ2-2; 8 bases are a match to TRBD2. Germline lookup yields CDR1 LNHDA and CDR2 SQIVND (reference sequence). There are 16 residues in the CDR3. Losses at the gene ends were 6 bases for V and 7 bases for J; bases not matched to a gene: 13. The CDR3 DNA sequence: TGTGCCAGTAGGACGAGCGGGAGTATTCGAGGCGGGGAGCTGTTTTTT. Amino acids: CASRTSGSIRGGELFF.

The chain combines TRBV15 with TRBJ2-7, with D perhaps matching TRBD1 (5 bases). Trimming left V 5 bases short and J 5 bases short, with 13 bases between. This CDR3 region has 13 residues. From germline, CDR1 is LNHNV and CDR2 YYDKDF (reference sequence). The DNA for the CDR3 is TGTGCCACCAGCTGGAGTAGGGGTAACGAGCAGTACTTC. Protein: CATSWSRGNEQYF.

The gene calls are TRBV7-8 and TRBJ2-6; D uncertain. The CDR3 length is 14 residues. Germline CDR1 SGHVS, CDR2 FQNEAQ. V lost 5 bases, J lost 2 bases, and 7 bases lay in between. CDR3 region: CASSRLAGANVLTF. The CDR3 nucleotides are TGTGCCAGCAGCCGTCTAGCTGGGGCCAACGTCCTGACTTTC.

V and J are TRBV4-1 and TRBJ2-5; perhaps TRBD2 as D (5 bases). The V and J ends lost 1 base and 4 bases respectively, with 10 bases between them. The V gene's germline CDR1 is MGHRA and CDR2 YSYEKL. The length of the CDR3 is 14 residues. The CDR3 nucleotides are TGCGCCAGCAGCCAAGTACTGGGGAGAGAGACCCAGTACTTC. Translated, it gives CASSQVLGRETQYF.

The chain couples TRBV5-5 to TRBJ1-1; D remains ambiguous. Germline CDR1 and CDR2: SGHKS and YYEKEE (reference sequence). This CDR3 is built from 14 residues. With 0 bases removed from V and 4 bases from J, the gap between germline ends came to 10 bases. CDR3 DNA: TGTGCCAGCAGCTTGGGGGTAGGAATCACTGAAGCTTTCTTT. Translation gives CASSLGVGITEAFF.

V and J are TRBV11-3 and TRBJ2-7, with D unclear. The V gene's germline CDR1 is SGHNT and CDR2 YENEEA. The CDR3 has 13 residues. Between the trimmed V and J ends, which lost 0 bases and 4 bases, there was a span of 7 bases. In DNA form, the CDR3 reads TGTGCCAGCAGCTTAGATCTTGGGTACGAGCAGTACTTC. Translating it yields CASSLDLGYEQYF.

In this sample, this clone turned up a few times. The chain uses TRBV7-9 and TRBJ1-2; D not resolved. Germline CDR1 SEHNR, CDR2 FQNEAQ (reference sequence). V was clipped by 5 bases and J by 2 bases, with 12 bases between them. The CDR3 totals 14 residues. The CDR3 DNA follows: TGTGCCAGCAGCCCCCTGGCCCCCAACTATGGCTACACCTTC. This translates into CASSPLAPNYGYTF.

V is TRBV29-1 and J is TRBJ1-1; tentative D call: TRBD1 (6 bases). Germline-derived CDR1 and CDR2 are SQVTM and ANQGSEA. The V end lost 6 bases, the J end lost 5 bases, and 19 bases lay between the germline ends. This CDR3 is 14 amino acids long. CDR3 in amino acids: CSVNRDTAQTEAFF. The CDR3 bases are TGCAGCGTGAACCGGGACACGGCGCAGACTGAAGCTTTCTTT.

The J gene is TRBJ2-6, the V gene TRBV18; D is uncertain. This CDR3 has 16 amino acids. Looked up from germline, CDR1 is KGHSH and CDR2 is LQKENI. V shed 1 base and J shed 1 base, with 8 bases lying between them. CDR3 bases: TGTGCCAGCTCACCACTGCCTACGTCTGGGGCCAACGTCCTGACTTTC. Its translation is CASSPLPTSGANVLTF. The full variable domain, with the rest looked up from reference TRBV18 and TRBJ2-6, is NAGVMQNPRHLVRRRGQEARLRCSPMKGHSHVYWYRQLPEEGLKFMVYLQKENIIDESGMPKERFSAEFPKEGPSILRIQQVVRGDSAAYFCASSPLPTSGANVLTFGAGSRLTVL.

The chain joins TRBV7-9 to TRBJ2-1, with TRBD1 matching 9 bases. CDR3 length: 16 amino acids. Germline CDR1 SEHNR, CDR2 FQNEAQ (reference sequence). Unmatched junction bases numbered 14, after V lost 8 bases and J lost 6 bases. The CDR3 DNA reads TGTGCCAGCCCTCCGTCGGGGGACAGGGTAATCAATGAGCAGTTCTTC. This encodes CASPPSGDRVINEQFF. The variable domain in full, with the rest retrieved from reference TRBV7-9 and TRBJ2-1, is DTGVSQNPRHKITKRGQNVTFRCDPISEHNRLYWYRQTLGQGPEFLTYFQNEAQLEKSRLLSDRFSAERPKGSFSTLEIQRTEQGDSAMYLCASPPSGDRVINEQFFGPGTRLTVL.

V is TRBV4-2 and J is TRBJ2-7; 9 nucleotides agree with TRBD1. V was pared by 4 bases and J by 4 bases, with 20 bases of the junction left unmatched. The CDR3 length is 19 residues. Germline values: CDR1 LGHNA, CDR2 YNFKEQ. The CDR3 here is CASSPFQRDREPPRYEQYF. CDR3 coding DNA: TGTGCCAGCAGCCCCTTCCAACGGGACAGGGAACCTCCTCGGTACGAGCAGTACTTC.

This rearrangement joins TRBV2 to TRBJ2-1; D is possibly TRBD1 (5 bases). The CDR3 spans 14 residues. Trimming took off 8 bases at V and 7 bases at J, with 18 bases between the two ends. CDR1 and CDR2 (germline): SNHLY, FYNNEI. CDR3 amino acids: CASAKGPGQNEQFF. The CDR3, as DNA: TGTGCCAGCGCCAAGGGCCCAGGGCAGAATGAGCAGTTCTTC.

The rearrangement uses TRBV11-3 and TRBJ2-3, with D perhaps matching TRBD1 (7 bases). This CDR3 has 12 amino acids. Germline loops: CDR1 SGHNT, CDR2 YENEEA. Trimming cost V 6 bases and J 6 bases, with 10 bases left between them. The CDR3 loop is CASSPGGDTQYF. The CDR3 DNA sequence: TGTGCCAGCAGTCCAGGGGGGGATACGCAGTATTTT.

This clone turned up a few times. V is TRBV7-6 and J is TRBJ1-5, with D unclear. The ends were cut back, 5 bases at V and 2 bases at J, with 10 bases in the middle. Germline values: CDR1 SGHVS, CDR2 FNYEAQ. The CDR3 runs 14 residues. This CDR3 is CASSQSDGNQPQHF. Here the CDR3 DNA reads TGTGCCAGCAGCCAATCAGACGGCAATCAGCCCCAGCATTTT.

This clone was seen ten or more times. The chain has TRBV9 and TRBJ1-2; D gene uncertain. The germline V gene encodes CDR1 SGDLS and CDR2 YYNGEE. The V gene lost 2 bases and the J gene lost 0 bases, with 5 bases spanning the gap. CDR3 length: 13 residues. CDR3 region: CASSVDTNYGYTF. The CDR3 DNA sequence: TGTGCCAGCAGCGTCGACACTAACTATGGCTACACCTTC.

The chain recombines TRBV7-8 with TRBJ2-7, with 8 bases identical to TRBD2. Per germline, CDR1 SGHVS and CDR2 FQNEAQ. CDR3 length equals 13 residues. Unmatched junction bases numbered 7, after V lost 9 bases and J lost 3 bases. CDR3 residues: CASRPGTSYEQYF. CDR3 in DNA: TGTGCCAGTCGACCCGGGACTAGCTACGAGCAGTACTTC. Full variable domain (rest looked up from reference TRBV7-8 and TRBJ2-7): GAGVSQSPRYKVAKRGQDVALRCDPISGHVSLFWYQQALGQGPEFLTYFQNEAQLDKSGLPSDRFFAERPEGSVSTLKIQRTQQEDSAVYLCASRPGTSYEQYFGPGTRLTVT.